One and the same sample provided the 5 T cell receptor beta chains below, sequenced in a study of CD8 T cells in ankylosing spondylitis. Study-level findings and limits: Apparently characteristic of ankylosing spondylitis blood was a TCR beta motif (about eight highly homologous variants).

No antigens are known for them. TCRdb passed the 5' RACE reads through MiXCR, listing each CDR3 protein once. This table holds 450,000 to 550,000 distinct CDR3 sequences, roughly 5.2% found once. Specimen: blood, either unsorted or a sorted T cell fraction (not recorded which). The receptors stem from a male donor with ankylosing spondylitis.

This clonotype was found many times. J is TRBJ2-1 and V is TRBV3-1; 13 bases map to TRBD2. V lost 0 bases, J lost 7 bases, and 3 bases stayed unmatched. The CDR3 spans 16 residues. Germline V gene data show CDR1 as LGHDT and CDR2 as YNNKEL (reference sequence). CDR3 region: CASSQDRTSGGNEQFF. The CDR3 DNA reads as TGTGCCAGCAGCCAAGATCGGACTAGCGGGGGTAATGAGCAGTTCTTC.

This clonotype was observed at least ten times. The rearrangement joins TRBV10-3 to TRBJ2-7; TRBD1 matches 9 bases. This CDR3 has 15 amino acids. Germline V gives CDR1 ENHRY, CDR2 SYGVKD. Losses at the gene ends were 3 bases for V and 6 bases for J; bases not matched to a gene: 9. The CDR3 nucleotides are TGTGCCATCAGTGATCCGGACAGGGGATCTAGCGAGCAGTACTTC. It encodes CAISDPDRGSSEQYF.

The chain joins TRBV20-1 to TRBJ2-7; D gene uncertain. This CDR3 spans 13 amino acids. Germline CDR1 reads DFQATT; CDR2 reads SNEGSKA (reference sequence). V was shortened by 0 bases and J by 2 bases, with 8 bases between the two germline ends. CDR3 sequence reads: CSARDQKAYEQYF. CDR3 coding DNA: TGCAGTGCTAGAGACCAAAAAGCCTACGAGCAGTACTTC.

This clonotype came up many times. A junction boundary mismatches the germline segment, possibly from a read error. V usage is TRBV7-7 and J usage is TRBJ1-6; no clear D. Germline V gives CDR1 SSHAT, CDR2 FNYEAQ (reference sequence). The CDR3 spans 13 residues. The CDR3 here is CASSLDQIAPLHF. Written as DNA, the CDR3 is TGTGCTAGCAGCTTAGACCAAATCGCACCCCTCCACTTT.

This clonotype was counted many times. The CDR3 region is CASSPLVNGQEKLFF. For the CDR3, the DNA is TGTGCCAGCAGCCCGCTGGTTAATGGGCAGGAAAAACTGTTTTTT. V usage is TRBV7-6 and J usage is TRBJ1-4; D uncertain. Germline V CDR1 and CDR2: SGHVS, FNYEAQ. This CDR3 is 15 amino acids long. Trimming took 5 bases from V and 8 from J, leaving 18 bases between them.